This TCR beta chain was sequenced during a study of blood T cells in healthy people across ages. Whole-study results and caveats: Among T cells, TCR beta diversity per million cells dropped roughly linearly as age rose. TCR beta diversity was tightly associated with the proportion of naive T cells.

Primed by a sample-barcoded 5' primer and a J-beta primer mix, a second PCR proceeded for 7 to 11 cycles. Every molecule of cDNA carried a tag from a template-switch adaptor with 12 random nucleotides. Each CDR3 protein gets one entry after TCRdb re-called the 5' RACE reads with MiXCR. The sample has 1.5 million to 2 million distinct CDR3 sequences, almost 35% seen once. This clonotype turned up a few times. No antigen is known for it. The origin of this receptor is a woman aged 30 to 39 in good health. The sequenced material came from blood.

CDR3 sequence: CASSYSEGGLGYTF. CDR3 bases: TGTGCCAGCAGTTACTCGGAGGGGGGTCTTGGCTACACCTTC. The chain has TRBV6-5 and TRBJ1-2; D perhaps matches TRBD1 (6 bases). V shed 0 bases and J shed 7 bases, with 12 bases lying between them. The CDR3 consists of 14 residues. Germline V gene data show CDR1 as MNHEY and CDR2 as SVGAGI.